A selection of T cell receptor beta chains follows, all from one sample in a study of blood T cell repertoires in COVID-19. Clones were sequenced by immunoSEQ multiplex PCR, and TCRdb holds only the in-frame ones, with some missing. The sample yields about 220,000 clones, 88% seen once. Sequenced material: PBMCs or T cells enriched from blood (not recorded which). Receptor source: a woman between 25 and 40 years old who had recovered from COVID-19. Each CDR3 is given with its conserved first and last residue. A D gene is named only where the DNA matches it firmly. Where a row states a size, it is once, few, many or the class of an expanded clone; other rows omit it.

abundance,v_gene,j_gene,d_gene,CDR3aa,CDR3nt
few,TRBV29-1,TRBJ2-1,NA,CSVENDLRNSYNEQFF,TGCAGCGTTGAAAATGACCTGAGGAATTCCTACAATGAGCAGTTCTTC
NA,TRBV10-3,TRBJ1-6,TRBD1,CAISADRGNSPLHF,TGTGCCATCAGTGCGGACAGGGGCAATTCACCCCTCCACTTT
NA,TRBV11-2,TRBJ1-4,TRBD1,CASSLGTVNREKLFF,TGTGCCAGCAGCTTGGGGACAGTGAACCGGGAAAAACTGTTTTTT
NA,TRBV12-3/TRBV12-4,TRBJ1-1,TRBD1,CATRGQGITEAFF,TGTGCCACCCGAGGACAGGGGATTACTGAAGCTTTCTTT
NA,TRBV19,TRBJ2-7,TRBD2,CASSIGGDSYEQYF,TGTGCCAGTAGTATTGGGGGGGACTCCTACGAGCAGTACTTC
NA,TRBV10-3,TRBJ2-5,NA,CAIRDPNRQGQQETQYF,TGTGCCATCAGGGACCCTAATAGGCAGGGGCAACAAGAGACCCAGTACTTC
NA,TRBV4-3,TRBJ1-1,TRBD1,CASSQWTGPNTEAFF,TGCGCCAGCAGCCAATGGACAGGGCCAAACACTGAAGCTTTCTTT
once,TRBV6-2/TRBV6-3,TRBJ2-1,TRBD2,CASSYGTRQFF,TGTGCCAGCAGTTACGGGACTAGACAGTTCTTC
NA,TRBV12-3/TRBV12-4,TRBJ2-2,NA,CASSPTGPGELFF,TGTGCCAGCAGTCCAACAGGGCCCGGGGAGCTGTTTTTT
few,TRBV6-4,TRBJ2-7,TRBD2,CASSQASGGAYEQYF,TGTGCCAGCAGTCAAGCCAGCGGGGGGGCGTACGAGCAGTACTTC
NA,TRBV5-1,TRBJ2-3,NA,CASSLYREPDTQYF,TGCGCCAGCAGCTTGTACAGGGAGCCAGATACGCAGTATTTT
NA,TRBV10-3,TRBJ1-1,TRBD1,CAIGGQARAEAFF,TGTGCCATCGGAGGACAGGCTAGGGCTGAAGCTTTCTTT
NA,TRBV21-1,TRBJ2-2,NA,CASSKYGELFF,TGTGCCAGCAGCAAATACGGGGAGCTGTTTTTT
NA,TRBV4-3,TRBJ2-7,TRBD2,CASSQDYQRGVYEQYF,TGCGCCAGCAGCCAAGATTACCAGCGGGGGGTCTACGAGCAGTACTTC
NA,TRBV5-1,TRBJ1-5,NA,CASSLEGGNQPQHF,TGCGCCAGCAGCTTGGAGGGGGGGAATCAGCCCCAGCATTTT
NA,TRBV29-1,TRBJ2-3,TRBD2,CSVSGAKGTDTQYF,TGCAGCGTTAGCGGGGCAAAAGGCACAGATACGCAGTATTTT
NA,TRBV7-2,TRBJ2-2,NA,CASSLARGPTDTGELFF,TGTGCCAGCAGCTTAGCGCGTGGGCCGACCGACACCGGGGAGCTGTTTTTT
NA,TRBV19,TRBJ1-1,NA,CASSNEGELGKAFF,TGTGCCAGTAGTAATGAGGGGGAGCTGGGGAAAGCTTTCTTT
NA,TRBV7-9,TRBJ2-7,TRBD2,CASSLDGGASEQYF,TGTGCCAGCAGCTTAGACGGGGGGGCCTCCGAGCAGTACTTC
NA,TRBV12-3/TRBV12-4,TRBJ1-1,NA,CASSLGENTEAFF,TGTGCCAGCAGTTTAGGCGAGAACACTGAAGCTTTCTTT
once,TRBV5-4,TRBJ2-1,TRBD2,CASSGLAGVNYNEQFF,TGTGCCAGCAGCGGACTAGCGGGGGTCAACTACAATGAGCAGTTCTTC
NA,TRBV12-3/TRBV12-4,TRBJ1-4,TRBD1,CASRGTGYEKLFF,TGTGCCAGCAGGGGGACAGGGTATGAAAAACTGTTTTTT
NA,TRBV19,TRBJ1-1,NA,CASSVGAGNTEAFF,TGTGCCAGTAGTGTGGGGGCAGGGAACACTGAAGCTTTCTTT
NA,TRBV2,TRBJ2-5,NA,CASSDNRAQETQYF,TGTGCCAGCAGTGACAACAGGGCCCAAGAGACCCAGTACTTC
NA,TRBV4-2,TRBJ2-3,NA,CASSPGGTDAYTDTQYF,TGTGCCAGCAGCCCAGGGGGGACCGACGCCTACACAGATACGCAGTATTTT
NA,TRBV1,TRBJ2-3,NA,CTSPGLAGPEGQYF,TGCACCAGCCCGGGACTAGCGGGCCCTGAGGGGCAGTATTTT
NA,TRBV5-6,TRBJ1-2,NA,CASSFPGLQGYTF,TGTGCCAGCAGCTTCCCCGGACTCCAGGGCTACACCTTC
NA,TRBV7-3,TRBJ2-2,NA,CASSTNTGELFF,TGTGCCAGCAGTACGAACACCGGGGAGCTGTTTTTT
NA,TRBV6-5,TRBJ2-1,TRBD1,CASSYSTGTGGDEQFF,TGTGCCAGCAGTTACTCGACCGGGACAGGGGGGGATGAGCAGTTCTTC
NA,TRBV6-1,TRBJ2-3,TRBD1,CASSQDRGRGTDTQYF,TGTGCCAGCAGTCAAGACAGGGGAAGGGGCACAGATACGCAGTATTTT
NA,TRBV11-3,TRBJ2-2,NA,CASSFRRGDTGELFF,TGTGCCAGCAGCTTTCGGAGGGGAGACACCGGGGAGCTGTTTTTT
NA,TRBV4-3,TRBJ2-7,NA,CASSQEWLGHSEQYF,TGCGCCAGCAGCCAAGAATGGTTGGGACATAGCGAGCAGTACTTC
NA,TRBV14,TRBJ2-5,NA,CASSQGLTWRAQETQYF,TGTGCCAGCAGCCAAGGGTTGACATGGAGGGCCCAAGAGACCCAGTACTTC
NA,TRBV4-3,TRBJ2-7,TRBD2,CASSQDPSGVWYEQYF,TGCGCCAGCAGCCAAGATCCTAGCGGGGTTTGGTACGAGCAGTACTTC
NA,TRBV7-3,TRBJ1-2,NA,CASSLDPSGGYTF,TGTGCCAGCAGCCTCGACCCGTCGGGAGGCTACACCTTC
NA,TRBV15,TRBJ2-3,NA,CATSRDGGATDTQYF,TGTGCCACCAGCAGAGACGGCGGGGCCACAGATACGCAGTATTTT
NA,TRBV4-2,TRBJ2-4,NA,CASSQVKPLAKNIQYF,TGTGCCAGCAGCCAAGTCAAGCCCTTAGCCAAAAACATTCAGTACTTC
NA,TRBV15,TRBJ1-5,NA,CATSRPTGPNQPQHF,TGTGCCACCAGCAGACCTACAGGACCTAATCAGCCCCAGCATTTT
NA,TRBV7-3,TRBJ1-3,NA,CASSLTGGNSGNTIYF,TGTGCCAGCAGCTTAACTGGGGGGAACTCTGGAAACACCATATATTTT
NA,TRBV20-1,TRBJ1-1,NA,CSAVPYTEAFF,TGCAGTGCTGTTCCCTACACTGAAGCTTTCTTT
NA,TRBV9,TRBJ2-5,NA,CASSVHGEETQYF,TGTGCCAGCAGCGTTCATGGGGAGGAGACCCAGTACTTC
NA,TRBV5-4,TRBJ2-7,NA,CASRIRENYEQYF,TGTGCCAGCAGAATCAGGGAAAACTACGAGCAGTACTTC
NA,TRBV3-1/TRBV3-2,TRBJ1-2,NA,CASSQDIYNYGYTF,TGTGCCAGCAGCCAAGATATCTACAACTATGGCTACACCTTC
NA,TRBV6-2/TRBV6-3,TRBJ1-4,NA,CASRPGGGNGKLFF,TGTGCCAGCAGGCCTGGGGGAGGGAATGGAAAACTGTTTTTT
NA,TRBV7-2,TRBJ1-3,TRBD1,CASSTVLGQGSGNTIYF,TGTGCCAGCAGCACAGTCTTGGGACAGGGGTCTGGAAACACCATATATTTT
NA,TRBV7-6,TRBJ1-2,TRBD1,CASSFNRGHGYTF,TGTGCCAGCAGCTTTAACAGGGGGCATGGCTACACCTTC